This entry features one T cell receptor beta chain sequence. Repertoires were generated with immunoSEQ multiplex PCR, while TCRdb's copy carries only in-frame clones and drops some. The sample yields about 220,000 clones, around 94% seen once. The sample comes from a study of control samples from healthy donors and cancer patients. V shed 3 bases and J shed 2 bases, with 4 bases lying between them. The CDR3 is 12 residues long. The germline V gene encodes CDR1 SNHLY and CDR2 FYNNEI. The source material was blood. The chain joins TRBV2 to TRBJ1-2; D not resolved. This TCR came from a man aged 45-65 years in good health. The CDR3 protein is CASSELNYGYTF. CDR3 DNA: TGTGCCAGCAGTGAGCTAAACTATGGCTACACCTTC.